The T cell receptor beta chain described here comes from a study of blood T cell repertoires in COVID-19. Across the whole study: Recovered participants had two consecutive negative NP/OP PCR tests, healthcare professional clearance, or symptom resolution. From the United States, Italy and Spain came samples of acute and convalescent COVID-19. Sources were T cells, B-cell-depleted T cells, or PBMCs; the material itself was cDNA or gDNA.

This clone appeared once. CDR1 and CDR2 (germline): LNHDA, SQIVND (reference sequence). Trimming removed 5 bases from V and 1 base from J, with 12 bases in between. CDR3 length equals 15 residues. Produced via immunoSEQ multiplex PCR; TCRdb's table is partial and in-frame only. Of around 360,000 clones listed, around 87% are singletons. The chain has TRBV19 and TRBJ1-3; D is undetermined. The receptor was derived from a man aged 35-49 years in a cohort exposed to, infected with or recovered from COVID-19 (not recorded which). Material for sequencing was PBMCs or T cells enriched from blood (not recorded which). The CDR3 sequence is CASSSDIGSGNTIYF. The DNA for the CDR3 is TGTGCCAGTAGTTCCGACATTGGGTCTGGAAACACCATATATTTT.